The entry that follows covers one T cell receptor beta chain sequence. The antigen is unknown. This specimen comes from a study of Ad26.COV2.S vaccination and SARS-CoV-2 variants. Profiling relied on immunoSEQ multiplex PCR, and the TCRdb table lists in-frame clones only, not all of them. Here the sample spans tens of thousands of clones, 83% being singletons. Whole-study findings and limits: Possible underestimation of total T cell responses by the TCR breadth and depth analyses was noted.

V lost 1 base, J lost 7 bases, and 9 bases stayed unmatched. The CDR3 contains 15 residues. Looked up from germline, CDR1 is MNHEY and CDR2 is SMNVEV (reference sequence). The origin of this receptor is a human donor who had recovered from COVID-19. Sequenced material: peripheral blood, taken after recovery from COVID-19. The V call is TRBV27, the J call TRBJ2-7; 8 nucleotides agree with TRBD1. CDR3 nucleotides: TGTGCCAGCAGTTTATTGCGACAGGGGATAAGTGAGCAGTACTTC. Protein sequence: CASSLLRQGISEQYF.